The clone carrying this TCR beta chain was seen just once. Its antigen is unidentified. This record comes from a study of graft-versus-host responses after intestinal transplantation. The method was immunoSEQ multiplex PCR; TCRdb's version includes in-frame clones alone and lacks a portion of them. This table has fewer than 95,000 clones, about 94% appearing once. Study-wide results and limits: Patients who carried graft-donor T cell macrochimerism also had high graft-versus-host to host-versus-graft clonal ratios in their allografts. GvH clones appeared in recipient marrow, some first in ileum or blood.

Germline CDR1 ENHRY, CDR2 SYGVKD. Trimming took 2 bases from V and 6 from J, leaving 14 bases between them. There are 14 residues in the CDR3. The receptor was isolated from a human donor who was the organ donor for an intestinal transplant. This chain connects TRBV10-3 to TRBJ2-7, with D perhaps being TRBD1 or TRBD2 (6 bases each). Sequences were derived from unstimulated CD4+ T cells sorted from spleen or lymph node cells, sampled before transplant. The CDR3: CAISEVRGVGEQYF. The CDR3 coding sequence is TGTGCCATCAGTGAGGTTAGGGGGGTGGGCGAGCAGTACTTC.